These 30 T cell receptor beta chains came from one sample sequenced in a study of T-cell memory formation after mild COVID-19. TCRdb reprocessed the 5' RACE reads via MiXCR and lists one record per CDR3 protein. The table has some 300,000 distinct CDR3 sequences, 20% to 25% seen once; the top ten hold around 23%. Input material: PBMCs or a T cell subset sorted from them (not recorded which). The source is a man aged 18 to 30 who had mild COVID-19 (a few samples of this study predate the infection). Cell type and time point are not known.

On this clonotype: The junction does not match germline at one end; this may be a read error. The chain links TRBV5-1 to TRBJ1-1; 7 nucleotides match TRBD1. The CDR3 is 13 amino acids. CDR1 is SGHRS and CDR2 is YFSETQ in the germline V gene. The CDR3 region has the DNA TGCGCCAGCAGCGCTCCGGGACAGTCTGAAACTTTCTTT. It specifies CASSAPGQSETFF.

This chain links TRBV20-1 with TRBJ2-7; D is perhaps TRBD2 (6 bases). With 5 bases removed from V and 2 bases from J, the gap between germline ends came to 13 bases. Per the germline V gene, CDR1 is DFQATT and CDR2 is SNEGSKA (reference sequence). The CDR3 spans 13 residues. The DNA of the CDR3 is TGCAGTGCTGGGGGGACGTCGGCCTACGAGCAGTACTTC. This encodes CSAGGTSAYEQYF.

This clonotype was seen more than once but under ten times. The chain has TRBV7-6 and TRBJ2-7, with D perhaps TRBD2 (7 bases). Germline lookup yields CDR1 SGHVS and CDR2 FNYEAQ. The CDR3 runs 14 residues. Trimming shortened V by 0 bases and J by 5 bases, and 11 bases separated the two germline ends. CDR3 nucleotides: TGTGCCAGCAGCTTAGCGGGGGGGCCCCACGAGCAGTACTTC. Its translation: CASSLAGGPHEQYF.

A few counts support this clonotype. The chain employs TRBV20-1 and TRBJ1-6; perhaps TRBD1 as D (5 bases). The CDR3 has 13 residues. CDR1 and CDR2 from the germline V gene are DFQATT and SNEGSKA (reference sequence). Deletions cut 3 bases from V and 13 bases from J, with 16 bases between. In DNA form, the CDR3 reads TGCAGTGCTAGCCCCGGAGCAGGGAGCCCCCTCCACTTT. Protein: CSASPGAGSPLHF.

The chain employs TRBV20-1 and TRBJ2-3; the D gene could be TRBD1 or TRBD2 (6 bases each). From germline, CDR1 is DFQATT and CDR2 SNEGSKA (reference sequence). CDR3 length: 14 amino acids. Trimming shortened V by 3 bases and J by 2 bases, and 12 bases separated the two germline ends. The CDR3 nucleotides are TGCAGTGCTAGCGGGGGCCTATTCACAGATACGCAGTATTTT. Its protein is CSASGGLFTDTQYF.

The V gene is TRBV28, the J gene TRBJ2-7, with D possibly being TRBD1 or TRBD2 (6 bases each). Trimming stripped 7 bases from V and 0 bases from J, with 7 bases between. This CDR3 has 12 residues. The V gene's germline CDR1 is MDHEN and CDR2 SYDVKM. The CDR3 DNA is TGTGCCAGCAAGGGGGGCTCCTACGAGCAGTACGTC. It encodes CASKGGSYEQYV.

This chain joins TRBV12-3 or TRBV12-4 and TRBJ2-1; 9 nucleotides match TRBD2. The CDR3 runs 13 residues. Trimming removed 2 bases from V and 12 bases from J; junction bases left unmatched: 5. CDR3 amino acids: CASSLPISGGQFF. The CDR3 DNA follows: TGTGCCAGCAGTTTACCAATTAGCGGGGGGCAGTTCTTC.

The chain is built from TRBV11-3 and TRBJ2-1; D possibly uses TRBD1 or TRBD2 (5 bases each). Germline V CDR1 and CDR2: SGHNT, YENEEA. The CDR3 runs 15 residues. Trimming pared 4 bases from V and 6 bases from J, leaving 16 bases between. CDR3: CASSSPGPAPNEQFF. The DNA for the CDR3 is TGTGCCAGCAGCTCACCGGGGCCCGCACCCAATGAGCAGTTCTTC.

This clonotype was detected a few times. The chain carries TRBV7-9 and TRBJ2-2; tentatively, D is TRBD1 (7 bases). The CDR3 sequence is 15 residues long. CDR1 and CDR2 from the germline V gene are SEHNR and FQNEAQ (reference sequence). Trimming cost V 5 bases and J 0 bases, with 10 bases left between them. CDR3 region: CASSRGTANTGELFF. CDR3 DNA sequence: TGTGCCAGCAGCCGCGGGACAGCGAACACCGGGGAGCTGTTTTTT.

J is TRBJ1-5 and V is TRBV2; TRBD1 agrees at 9 bases. This CDR3 spans 14 amino acids. J was trimmed by 5 bases and V by 6 bases; bases with no gene match: 5. Per the germline V gene, CDR1 is SNHLY and CDR2 is FYNNEI. The CDR3: CASSPTGGDQPQHF. The CDR3 coding sequence is TGTGCCAGCAGCCCGACAGGGGGTGATCAGCCCCAGCATTTT.

The gene calls are TRBV5-1 and TRBJ2-2; D ambiguous. Germline values: CDR1 SGHRS, CDR2 YFSETQ. V lost 3 bases and J lost 5, with 11 bases in between. The CDR3 is 14 amino acids. CDR3 amino acids: CASSSLSGTGELFF. For the CDR3, the DNA is TGCGCCAGCAGCTCACTATCTGGGACCGGGGAGCTGTTTTTT.

The rearrangement joins TRBV7-8 to TRBJ2-3; the D call may be TRBD1 or TRBD2 (5 bases each). Trimming cost V 5 bases and J 4 bases, with 10 bases left between them. The CDR3 extends over 13 amino acids. CDR1 and CDR2 (germline): SGHVS, FQNEAQ. CDR3 bases: TGTGCCAGCAGCGTCGGGGACCCAGATACGCAGTATTTT. As protein: CASSVGDPDTQYF.

V usage is TRBV7-3 and J usage is TRBJ2-3; tentatively, D is TRBD1 (5 bases). The CDR3 length is 15 residues. Germline CDR1 is SGHTA and CDR2 is FQGTGA. Trimming cost V 1 base and J 0 bases, with 8 bases left between them. CDR3 amino acids: CASSLKGVSTDTQYF. DNA for the CDR3: TGTGCCAGCAGCTTAAAAGGGGTGAGCACAGATACGCAGTATTTT.

DNA for the CDR3: TGTGCCAGCAGTTTCAAGACAGGGGGTTCCTACGAGCAGTACTTC. Its translation is CASSFKTGGSYEQYF. The gene calls are TRBV12-3 or TRBV12-4 and TRBJ2-7, with 9 bases fitting TRBD1. J lost 1 base, V lost 3 bases, and 4 bases had no gene match. This CDR3 region has 15 residues.

This rearrangement joins TRBV7-2 to TRBJ2-5; 7 bases match TRBD2. The CDR3 covers 15 residues. CDR1 is SGHTA, CDR2 FQGNSA, per germline. The V gene end was trimmed by 1 base and the J gene end by 5 bases; junction bases not matched to a gene: 7. The CDR3 DNA sequence: TGTGCCAGCAGCTTAGGAGCGGGGTGGGGGGAGACCCAGTACTTC. It yields the protein CASSLGAGWGETQYF.

The table lists this clonotype with a few counts. V and J are TRBV18 and TRBJ1-2; D not certain. With 6 bases removed from V and 1 base from J, the gap between germline ends came to 15 bases. The germline CDR1 and CDR2 sequences are KGHSH and LQKENI. This CDR3 region has 15 residues. CDR3 DNA: TGTGCCAGCTCCCCTTCCGGAGGCTTTAACTATGGCTACACCTTC. This sequence encodes CASSPSGGFNYGYTF.

The rearrangement joins TRBV6-6 to TRBJ1-5, with a possible D match to TRBD1 (5 bases). Trimming pared 7 bases from V and 7 bases from J, leaving 20 bases between. This CDR3 spans 15 amino acids. In germline, CDR1 is MNHNY, CDR2 SVGAGI (reference sequence). The CDR3 is CASISGLGRMQPQHF. The DNA of the CDR3 is TGTGCCAGCATCTCAGGGCTTGGTCGGATGCAGCCCCAGCATTTT.

The sample holds a few counts of this clonotype. V usage is TRBV9 and J usage is TRBJ1-3; 8 bases are a match to TRBD1. From germline, CDR1 is SGDLS and CDR2 YYNGEE. With 3 bases clipped from V and 0 bases from J, the junction kept 2 bases outside the gene matches. The CDR3 contains 15 residues. Here the CDR3 reads CASSEQGGSGNTIYF. CDR3 DNA sequence: TGTGCCAGCAGCGAACAGGGGGGCTCTGGAAACACCATATATTTT.

The chain links TRBV7-6 to TRBJ1-1, with D hard to call. CDR3 length: 13 residues. From germline, CDR1 is SGHVS and CDR2 FNYEAQ. V lost 5 bases and J lost 6, with 13 bases in between. Here the CDR3 DNA reads TGTGCCAGCAGCCCGGAGACGGACGCTGAAGCTTTCTTT. Its translation: CASSPETDAEAFF.

The rearrangement joins TRBV12-3 or TRBV12-4 to TRBJ2-3; TRBD1 might be the D (6 bases). The length of the CDR3 is 16 residues. The V and J ends lost 6 bases and 3 bases respectively, with 19 bases between them. The CDR3 DNA follows: TGTGCCAGCAGACTAAACAGGGCAAGGGGGACAGATACGCAGTATTTT. Protein product: CASRLNRARGTDTQYF.

A few counts support this clonotype. J is TRBJ2-6 and V is TRBV6-5; D gene unclear. Germline V gene lookup returns CDR1 MNHEY and CDR2 SVGAGI. The CDR3 length is 14 residues. V was clipped by 2 bases and J by 2 bases, with 4 bases between them. The DNA for the CDR3 is TGTGCCAGCAGTTACCCCCCTGGGGCCAACGTCCTGACTTTC. Protein sequence: CASSYPPGANVLTF.

The chain carries TRBV20-1 and TRBJ1-1, with TRBD1 as a possible D gene (5 bases). CDR3 length equals 15 residues. V was pared by 3 bases and J by 4 bases, with 18 bases between. Per germline, CDR1 DFQATT and CDR2 SNEGSKA (reference sequence). The CDR3 nucleotides read TGCAGTGCTAGCAGCCCGGGGGGTCCCTCCACTGAAGCTTTCTTT. Translation: CSASSPGGPSTEAFF.

V gene TRBV7-9 combines with J gene TRBJ1-5, with TRBD1 as a possible D gene (6 bases). V gave up 7 bases and J gave up 0 bases, with 13 bases separating them. This CDR3 comprises 15 residues. CDR1 and CDR2 (germline): SEHNR, FQNEAQ (reference sequence). The CDR3 coding sequence is TGTGCCAGCACGTTTAGGGGGGTTAGCAATCAGCCCCAGCATTTT. Translating it yields CASTFRGVSNQPQHF.

The V and J genes are TRBV18 and TRBJ2-7; D not certain. V was trimmed by 3 bases and J by 4 bases, leaving 7 bases between them. Germline V gives CDR1 KGHSH, CDR2 LQKENI. The CDR3 has 12 amino acids. This chain's CDR3 is CASSPMGYEQYV. The CDR3 nucleotides are TGTGCCAGCTCACCGATGGGGTACGAGCAGTACGTC.

This clonotype was recorded a few times. The V and J genes are TRBV27 and TRBJ2-7; 9 bases are a match to TRBD1. This CDR3 has 14 residues. V shed 4 bases, J shed 6 bases, and the junction held 7 bases outside the gene matches. Germline lookup yields CDR1 MNHEY and CDR2 SMNVEV (reference sequence). The CDR3, as DNA: TGTGCCAGCAGTTGGGGACAGGGCTTCGGCGAGCAGTACTTC. Residues: CASSWGQGFGEQYF.

The chain carries TRBV20-1 and TRBJ2-6, with D possibly matching TRBD1 (6 bases). The length of the CDR3 is 16 residues. Germline CDR1 DFQATT, CDR2 SNEGSKA (reference sequence). Trimming removed 3 bases at V and 1 base at J, with 13 bases between. As DNA, the CDR3 is TGCAGTGCTAGTCCGGGACAATGGTCTGGGGCCAACGTCCTGACTTTC. Translated: CSASPGQWSGANVLTF.

The rearrangement joins TRBV7-9 to TRBJ2-5; 10 bases are shared with TRBD2. The CDR3 consists of 16 residues. In germline, CDR1 is SEHNR, CDR2 FQNEAQ (reference sequence). J lost 3 bases, V lost 4 bases, and 8 bases had no gene match. CDR3 amino acids: CASSSPEGLAEETQYF. In DNA form, the CDR3 reads TGTGCCAGCAGCTCACCCGAAGGACTAGCGGAAGAGACCCAGTACTTC.

This sequence joins TRBV7-9 and TRBJ2-3; the D is unclear. The V gene lost 5 bases and the J gene lost 2 bases, with 14 bases spanning the gap. Germline V gene data show CDR1 as SEHNR and CDR2 as FQNEAQ (reference sequence). The CDR3 is 15 amino acids. As DNA, the CDR3 is TGTGCCAGCAGCCCCCCAGGCCCAGACACAGATACGCAGTATTTT. This gives the protein CASSPPGPDTDTQYF.

This clonotype was detected ten times or more. This chain's CDR3 is CASSLDGHPNTGELFF. CDR3 nucleotide sequence: TGCGCCAGCAGCTTGGATGGCCACCCAAACACCGGGGAGCTGTTTTTT. V is TRBV5-1 and J is TRBJ2-2, with D uncertain. CDR3 length: 16 residues. CDR1 and CDR2 from the germline V gene are SGHRS and YFSETQ. The V end was cut by 0 bases, the J end by 2 bases, with 11 bases between.

The V and J genes are TRBV12-3 or TRBV12-4 and TRBJ1-6; maybe TRBD1 (5 bases). The V gene lost 3 bases and the J gene lost 9 bases, with 15 bases spanning the gap. The CDR3 contains 15 residues. The CDR3 DNA follows: TGTGCCAGCAGTTTTCGGGGGTCTAAGAGTTCACCCCTCCACTTT. Translated, it gives CASSFRGSKSSPLHF.